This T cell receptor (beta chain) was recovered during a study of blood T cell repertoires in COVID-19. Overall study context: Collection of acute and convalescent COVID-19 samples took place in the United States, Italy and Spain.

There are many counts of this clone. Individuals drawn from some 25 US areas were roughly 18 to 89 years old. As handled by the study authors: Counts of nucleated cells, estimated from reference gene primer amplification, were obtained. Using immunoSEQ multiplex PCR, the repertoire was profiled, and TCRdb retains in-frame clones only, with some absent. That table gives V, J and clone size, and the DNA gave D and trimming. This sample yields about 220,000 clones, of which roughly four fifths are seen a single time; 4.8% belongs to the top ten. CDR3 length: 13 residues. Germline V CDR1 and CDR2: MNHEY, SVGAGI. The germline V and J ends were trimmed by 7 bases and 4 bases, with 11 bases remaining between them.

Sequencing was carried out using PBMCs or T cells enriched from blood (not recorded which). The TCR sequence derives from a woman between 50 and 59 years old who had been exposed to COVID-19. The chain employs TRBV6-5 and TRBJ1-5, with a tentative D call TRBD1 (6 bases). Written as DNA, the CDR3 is TGTGCCAGCACCAGAACAGGGAATCAGCCCCAGCATTTT. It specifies CASTRTGNQPQHF.